This T cell receptor beta chain was observed in a study of blood T cells in healthy people across ages. Primed by a sample-barcoded 5' primer and a J-beta primer mix, a second PCR proceeded for 7 to 11 cycles. MiXCR, run by TCRdb on the 5' RACE reads, gives a single entry per CDR3 protein. The sample lists 800,000 or so distinct CDR3 sequences, around 45% seen once, with 15% to 20% in the top ten. The CDR3 sequence is 14 residues long. V gave up 5 bases and J gave up 13 bases, with 21 bases separating them. The authors extracted at least 5 micrograms of total RNA per sample. Sequencing was done on a sample of blood. The V and J genes are TRBV12-3 or TRBV12-4 and TRBJ2-1; a weak D match, TRBD2 (5 bases). The receptor's source is a man older than 75 in good health. The CDR3 DNA sequence: TGTGCCAGCAGTCGGCTAGCCCTCGGGGAGACCCAGTTCTTC. This encodes CASSRLALGETQFF.